The clone carrying this T cell receptor (beta chain) was detected only once. Assay: immunoSEQ multiplex PCR; the TCRdb copy retains only in-frame clones and omits some. This sample has hundreds of thousands of clones, with roughly 84% found just once. This record belongs to a study of Ad26.COV2.S vaccination and SARS-CoV-2 variants. Stated treatment: around 19 received Ad26.COV2.S at low or high dose, single or two shots; about five received placebo; per-sample allocation not given. At day 63 after the first vaccine or placebo injection, samples were drawn. The study used a vaccine consisting of an Ad26 vector that expressed Wuhan-strain SARS-CoV-2 spike. The CDR3 sequence is 14 residues long. Trimming left V 2 bases short and J 0 bases short, with 7 bases between. CDR1 and CDR2 (germline): MNHEY, SVGAGI.

The material was peripheral blood, obtained in a trial of Ad26.COV2.S vaccine versus placebo. V is TRBV6-5 and J is TRBJ1-1; no firm D call. This TCR was sampled from a person aged 18-60 years who received the Ad26.COV2.S COVID-19 vaccine or a placebo. CDR3 nucleotide sequence: TGTGCCAGCAGTTACGGGGATCTGAACACTGAAGCTTTCTTT. Its protein product is CASSYGDLNTEAFF.